These 2 T cell receptor beta chains were sequenced from one sample in a study of cytomegalovirus exposure and HLA in healthy donors. The repertoire was sequenced with immunoSEQ multiplex PCR; TCRdb's copy has only in-frame clones and lacks some. The top ten hold about 10% of the sample, which has about 130,000 clones, 89% seen once. The sample consisted of PBMCs. These receptors originate from a woman aged 18 to 35 in good health and CMV-seropositive.

The chain joins TRBV28 to TRBJ1-2; 8 bases line up with TRBD1. Germline V lookup: CDR1 MDHEN, CDR2 SYDVKM. With 4 bases clipped from V and 6 bases from J, the junction kept 10 bases outside the gene matches. This CDR3 has 15 residues. CDR3 in DNA: TGTGCCAGCAGTTCCCCGGCGGCCAGGGGGCATGGCTACACCTTC. It codes for CASSSPAARGHGYTF.

The chain combines TRBV9 with TRBJ2-3, with TRBD2 matching over 11 bases. CDR3 length equals 16 residues. V lost 4 bases, J lost 1 base, and 5 bases stayed unmatched. Germline assignment: CDR1 SGDLS and CDR2 YYNGEE. The CDR3 DNA sequence: TGTGCCAGCAGCTCCCATAGCGGGGGGGGCACAGATACGCAGTATTTT. Translating it yields CASSSHSGGGTDTQYF.